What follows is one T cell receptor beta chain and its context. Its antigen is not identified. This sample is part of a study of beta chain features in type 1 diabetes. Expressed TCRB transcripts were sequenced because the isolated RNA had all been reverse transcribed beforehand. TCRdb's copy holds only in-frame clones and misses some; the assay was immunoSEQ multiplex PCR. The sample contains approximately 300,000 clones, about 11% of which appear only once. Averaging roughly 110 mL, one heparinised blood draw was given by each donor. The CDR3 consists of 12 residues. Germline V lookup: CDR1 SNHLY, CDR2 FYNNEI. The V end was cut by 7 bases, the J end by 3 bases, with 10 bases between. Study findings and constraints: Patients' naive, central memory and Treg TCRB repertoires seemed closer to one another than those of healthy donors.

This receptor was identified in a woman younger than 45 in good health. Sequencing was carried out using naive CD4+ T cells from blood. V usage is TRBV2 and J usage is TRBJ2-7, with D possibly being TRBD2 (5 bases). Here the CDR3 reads CASTTDYYEQYF. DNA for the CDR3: TGTGCCAGCACTACTGACTACTACGAGCAGTACTTC.